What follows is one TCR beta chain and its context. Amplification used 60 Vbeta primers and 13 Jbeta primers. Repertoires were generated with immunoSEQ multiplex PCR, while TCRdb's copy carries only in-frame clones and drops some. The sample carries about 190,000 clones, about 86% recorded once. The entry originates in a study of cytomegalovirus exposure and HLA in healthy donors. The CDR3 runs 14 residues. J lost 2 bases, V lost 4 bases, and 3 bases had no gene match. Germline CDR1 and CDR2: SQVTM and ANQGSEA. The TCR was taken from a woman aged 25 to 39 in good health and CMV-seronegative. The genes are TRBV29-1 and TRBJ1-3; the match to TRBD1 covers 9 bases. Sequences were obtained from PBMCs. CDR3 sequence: CSVAHRGPGNTIYF. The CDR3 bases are TGCAGCGTTGCTCACAGGGGGCCTGGAAACACCATATATTTT.